Listed below are T cell receptor beta chains from one sample, sequenced in a study of control samples from healthy donors and cancer patients. The table came from immunoSEQ multiplex PCR; TCRdb's copy has only in-frame clones and leaves some out. This sample has 200,000 to 250,000 clones, with roughly 94% found just once. The sample taken for sequencing was blood. These receptors were collected from a middle-aged man in good health. The CDR3 runs from the conserved cysteine through the conserved F or W. The D gene is left open where the match is weak. Clone size is given for some rows only: seen once, a few or many times, or a class if the clone is expanded.

>NA|TRBV4-2|NA|TRBJ2-1
TGTGCCAGCAGCCAATGGCGGCCGAGCTCCTACAATGAGCAGTTCTTC
CASSQWRPSSYNEQFF
>NA|TRBV5-6|NA|TRBJ2-1
TGTGCCAGCAGCCGCCGGGGCGGGGGCAGCTCCTACAATGAGCAGTTCTTC
CASSRRGGGSSYNEQFF
>NA|TRBV10-3|NA|TRBJ1-1
TGTGCCATCAGAGAAAACACTGAAGCTTTCTTT
CAIRENTEAFF
>NA|TRBV14|NA|TRBJ1-1
TGTGCCAGCAGCCCCCAAGGAACTGAAGCTTTCTTT
CASSPQGTEAFF
>NA|TRBV28|NA|TRBJ2-7
TGTGCCAGCAGCCCAGCCACAGTACGCTACGAGCAGTACTTC
CASSPATVRYEQYF
>few|TRBV6-1|NA|TRBJ2-5
TGTGCCAGCAGTGAAATTGGGACTTTGGGCGAGACCCAGTACTTC
CASSEIGTLGETQYF
>NA|TRBV7-9|NA|TRBJ1-2
TGTGCCAGCAGCTTTGAGGCAGGGAGTTGGTATGGCTACACCTTC
CASSFEAGSWYGYTF
>NA|TRBV5-1|TRBD1|TRBJ1-3
TGCGCCAGCAGCTCACAGGGGTGGGACACCATATATTTT
CASSSQGWDTIYF
>NA|TRBV6-2/TRBV6-3|NA|TRBJ1-5
TGTGCCAGCAGTTACATCCCCCCGTGGTCTTTATCACATCAGCCCCAGCATTTT
CASSYIPPWSLSHQPQHF
>NA|TRBV5-5|NA|TRBJ1-2
TGTGCCAGCAGTCTCAACGGGGGAGCCCTGTCTGGCTACACCTTC
CASSLNGGALSGYTF
>NA|TRBV19|TRBD2|TRBJ2-1
TGTGCCAGCCACGGACTAGGGCGCGATGAGCAGTTCTTC
CASHGLGRDEQFF
>NA|TRBV6-1|NA|TRBJ1-4
TGTGCCAGCAGTGAAAAGGGGATAAAACTGTTTTTT
CASSEKGIKLFF
>NA|TRBV28|NA|TRBJ2-7
TGTGCCAGCAGTTATCCGGGACAAATCTACGAGCAGTACTTC
CASSYPGQIYEQYF
>NA|TRBV6-5|TRBD1|TRBJ2-7
TGTGCCAGCAGGGACAGGGGCCCCTACGAGCAGTACTTC
CASRDRGPYEQYF
>NA|TRBV6-4|TRBD1|TRBJ1-4
TGTGCCAGCAGTGCCCGGGACAGGAATGAAAAACTGTTTTTT
CASSARDRNEKLFF
>NA|TRBV12-3/TRBV12-4|NA|TRBJ1-6
TGTGCCACAAGGACAGAATATAATTCACCCCTCCACTTT
CATRTEYNSPLHF
>NA|TRBV4-1|NA|TRBJ2-1
TGCGCCAGCAGCCAAGATCCGAGACTGGGGCCGTTCTTC
CASSQDPRLGPFF
>once|TRBV3-1/TRBV3-2|TRBD1|TRBJ1-1
TGTGCCAGCAGCCTCCGCTTAGAGGGGGCTTTGTACACTGAAGCTTTCTTT
CASSLRLEGALYTEAFF
>once|TRBV2|NA|TRBJ2-1
TGTGCCACAATTGGGGACGGCGGGGTAGGCGGTGAGCAGTTCTTC
CATIGDGGVGGEQFF
>NA|TRBV4-2|NA|TRBJ2-7
TGTGCCAGCAGCCAAGTTGGGTACGAGCAGTACTTC
CASSQVGYEQYF